Shown below are 25 T cell receptor beta chains from a single sample sequenced in a study of cytomegalovirus exposure and HLA in healthy donors. Both 60 Vbeta primers and 13 Jbeta primers went into the PCR. Data came from immunoSEQ multiplex PCR; TCRdb stores just in-frame clones and leaves some out. Of about 130,000 clones in the sample, about 15% are singletons; the top ten hold about 3%. The specimen sequenced was PBMCs. All receptors come from a female donor in good health and CMV-seropositive.

The rearrangement joins TRBV5-1 to TRBJ2-7, with 13 nucleotides matching TRBD2. This CDR3 comprises 17 residues. The germline V gene encodes CDR1 SGHRS and CDR2 YFSETQ. Unmatched junction bases numbered 9, after V lost 1 base and J lost 5 bases. The CDR3 region has the DNA TGCGCCAGCAGCTTGCGAGGACTAGCGGGAGCGACCCACGAGCAGTACTTC. Translated, it gives CASSLRGLAGATHEQYF.

This clone turned up a few times. The V and J genes are TRBV5-1 and TRBJ2-1; 10 bases fit TRBD2. Germline V lookup: CDR1 SGHRS, CDR2 YFSETQ. J gave up 3 bases and V 0 bases, and 6 bases lay outside the gene matches. This CDR3 is 17 amino acids long. The CDR3 DNA is TGCGCCAGCAGCTTGGCCTACAGCGGGGGGGGCTACAATGAGCAGTTCTTC. Translating it yields CASSLAYSGGGYNEQFF.

The chain combines TRBV7-3 with TRBJ2-2; 11 positions agree with TRBD2. V shed 4 bases, J shed 6 bases, and the junction held 10 bases outside the gene matches. The CDR3 contains 17 residues. The germline V gene has CDR1 SGHTA and CDR2 FQGTGA. CDR3 sequence (DNA): TGTGCCAGCAGCTCAGGTAGCGGGAGGGCCGGTCCCGGGGAGCTGTTTTTT. Encoded protein: CASSSGSGRAGPGELFF.

The CDR3 sequence is CASGLVQGTAGNTIYF. The CDR3 DNA reads as TGTGCTAGTGGTTTGGTACAGGGGACAGCTGGAAACACCATATATTTT. V usage is TRBV12-5 and J usage is TRBJ1-3, with TRBD1 identical over 7 bases. Germline V gives CDR1 LGHNT, CDR2 FRNRAP. The V and J ends lost 0 bases and 2 bases, in that order; junction bases with no gene match: 4. The CDR3 is 16 amino acids.

The chain combines TRBV29-1 with TRBJ2-1, with a weak D call TRBD1 (6 bases). V was cut by 1 base and J by 3 bases, with 19 bases left in between. Germline assignment: CDR1 SQVTM and CDR2 ANQGSEA. The CDR3 covers 17 residues. This chain's CDR3 is CSVEGIRGINYYNEQFF. As DNA, the CDR3 is TGCAGCGTTGAAGGTATTAGGGGGATAAACTACTACAATGAGCAGTTCTTC.

The CDR3 here is CAGPIQRGKSVDTQYF. CDR3 DNA: TGTGCCGGCCCGATTCAGAGGGGGAAGTCAGTGGATACGCAGTATTTT. The gene calls are TRBV19 and TRBJ2-3, with a possible D match to TRBD1 (6 bases). The CDR3 is 16 amino acids. Deletions cut 11 bases from V and 6 bases from J, with 27 bases between. Germline lookup yields CDR1 LNHDA and CDR2 SQIVND (reference sequence). Combining the CDR3 with reference TRBV19 and TRBJ2-3 gives the whole variable domain DGGITQSPKYLFRKEGQNVTLSCEQNLNHDAMYWYRQDPGQGLRLIYYSQIVNDFQKGDIAEGYSVSREKKESFPLTVTSAQKNPTAFYLCAGPIQRGKSVDTQYFGPGTRLTVL.

The gene calls are TRBV6-1 and TRBJ2-7; no clear D gene. Germline V gene data show CDR1 as MNHNS and CDR2 as SASEGT. The V end was cut by 1 base, the J end by 9 bases, with 22 bases between. The CDR3 length is 16 residues. CDR3 DNA sequence: TGTGCCAGCAGTGAAGTGCTCGGTTCTATCCCTCTAGGGCAGTACTTC. Translated: CASSEVLGSIPLGQYF.

The gene calls are TRBV2 and TRBJ1-5; tentative D call: TRBD1 (5 bases). This CDR3 contains 14 residues. Germline values: CDR1 SNHLY, CDR2 FYNNEI. The germline V and J ends were trimmed by 7 bases and 1 base, with 11 bases remaining between them. The CDR3 loop is CASKGQASNQPQHF. DNA for the CDR3: TGTGCCAGCAAGGGGCAGGCCAGCAATCAGCCCCAGCATTTT.

This clone was recorded a few times. This chain uses TRBV6-5 with TRBJ1-2, with 7 nucleotides matching TRBD1. Germline-derived CDR1 and CDR2 are MNHEY and SVGAGI. There are 13 residues in the CDR3. V trimming: 6 bases; J trimming: 4 bases; junction bases outside the gene matches: 5. CDR3 protein: CASSRDSSYGYTF. The CDR3 DNA sequence: TGTGCCAGCAGCAGGGACAGCTCCTATGGCTACACCTTC.

This clone has just a few counts. The chain uses TRBV6-6 and TRBJ2-7, with D maybe TRBD2 (7 bases). Germline values: CDR1 MNHNY, CDR2 SVGAGI (reference sequence). CDR3 length equals 12 residues. The V end was cut by 6 bases, the J end by 6 bases, with 12 bases between. The CDR3 DNA sequence: TGTGCCAGCAGCTTTGGGGGGGCCGAGCAGTACTTC. It yields the protein CASSFGGAEQYF.

This clone was counted only a few times. V gene TRBV6-5 combines with J gene TRBJ2-7, with 7 bases aligning to TRBD1. The CDR3 is made up of 14 amino acids. Unmatched junction bases numbered 8, after V lost 6 bases and J lost 3 bases. Germline CDR1 MNHEY, CDR2 SVGAGI. The chain's CDR3 is CASRGDRRIYEQYF. The CDR3 bases are TGTGCCAGCAGAGGGGACAGACGAATCTACGAGCAGTACTTC.

The chain links TRBV28 to TRBJ2-7; D possibly corresponds to TRBD2 (5 bases). This CDR3 is 12 amino acids long. Germline V gives CDR1 MDHEN, CDR2 SYDVKM. The germline V and J ends were trimmed by 5 bases and 12 bases, with 17 bases remaining between them. The CDR3, as DNA: TGTGCCAGCAGTATCGCTAGCCATGGGCTGTACTTC. This gives the protein CASSIASHGLYF.

In this sample, this clone turned up a few times. The rearrangement uses TRBV7-9 and TRBJ2-5; D perhaps matches TRBD1 (5 bases). The CDR3 contains 14 residues. Trimming took 5 bases from V and 5 from J, leaving 15 bases between them. Germline values: CDR1 SEHNR, CDR2 FQNEAQ (reference sequence). The CDR3 region has the DNA TGTGCCAGCAGCCCATCGGCAGGGCGGGAGACCCAGTACTTC. Translation: CASSPSAGRETQYF.

This clone was detected only once. The chain recombines TRBV6-5 with TRBJ2-3; TRBD2 agrees at 9 bases. CDR1 MNHEY and CDR2 SVGAGI come from the germline V gene. J was trimmed by 2 bases and V by 11 bases; bases with no gene match: 8. CDR3 length: 14 residues. The CDR3 spells CAGGAGGYTDTQYF. In DNA form, the CDR3 reads TGTGCCGGGGGAGCGGGGGGCTACACAGATACGCAGTATTTT.

In its sample, this clone was seen a few times. The J gene is TRBJ2-7, the V gene TRBV5-1; maybe TRBD1 (5 bases). CDR1 and CDR2 from the germline V gene are SGHRS and YFSETQ. This CDR3 is 14 amino acids long. Trimming took 4 bases from V and 9 from J, leaving 20 bases between them. The CDR3 spells CASSGASLPGLQYF. In DNA form, the CDR3 reads TGCGCCAGCAGCGGGGCTAGTCTGCCAGGGTTGCAGTACTTC.

In this sample, this clone turned up a few times. The chain links TRBV5-1 to TRBJ1-6; D is unresolved. The CDR3 loop spans 16 amino acids. V gave up 1 base and J gave up 6 bases, with 14 bases separating them. CDR1 and CDR2 from the germline V gene are SGHRS and YFSETQ. The CDR3 is CASSLFSEVSNSPLHF. The CDR3 bases are TGCGCCAGCAGCTTGTTTTCCGAGGTTTCTAATTCACCCCTCCACTTT.

CDR3 sequence reads: CASSQDWTKETQYF. The CDR3, as DNA: TGTGCCAGCAGCCAAGACTGGACTAAAGAGACCCAGTACTTC. The chain links TRBV14 to TRBJ2-5; perhaps TRBD2 as D (6 bases). The CDR3 is 14 residues long. V shed 0 bases and J shed 3 bases, with 8 bases lying between them. Germline CDR1 and CDR2: SGHDN and FVKESK.

DNA of the CDR3: TGTGCCAGCAGCCAACGGACTAGCGGGCAAGAGACCCAGTACTTC. Protein sequence: CASSQRTSGQETQYF. The chain joins TRBV14 to TRBJ2-5; TRBD2 agrees at 11 bases. This CDR3 is 15 amino acids long. With 2 bases clipped from V and 2 bases from J, the junction kept 1 base outside the gene matches. Germline-derived CDR1 and CDR2 are SGHDN and FVKESK.

This clone has more than one count but fewer than ten. The chain links TRBV30 to TRBJ1-2; perhaps TRBD1 as D (5 bases). The germline V gene encodes CDR1 GTSNPN and CDR2 SVGIG (reference sequence). CDR3 length: 13 residues. The V gene lost 5 bases and the J gene lost 3 bases, with 13 bases spanning the gap. The CDR3 nucleotides are TGTGCCTGGTCGGAGGGGCCCGACTATGGCTACACCTTC. This encodes CAWSEGPDYGYTF.

The chain's CDR3 is CASSLGLGGLYGVYEQYF. The DNA for the CDR3 is TGTGCCAGCAGCTTAGGTCTTGGCGGGCTTTACGGAGTCTACGAGCAGTACTTC. V is TRBV11-2 and J is TRBJ2-7, with a tentative D call TRBD2 (5 bases). Germline V gene data show CDR1 as SGHAT and CDR2 as FQNNGV. V lost 1 base and J 3 bases, leaving 22 bases between the germline ends. The CDR3 loop spans 18 amino acids.

The CDR3 nucleotides are TGCGCCAGCAGGCGAGGGATGGGGCAAGAGACCCAGTACTTC. Residues: CASRRGMGQETQYF. The rearrangement joins TRBV5-1 to TRBJ2-5; possibly TRBD2 for D (5 bases). The germline V gene encodes CDR1 SGHRS and CDR2 YFSETQ. Trimming pared 5 bases from V and 2 bases from J, leaving 13 bases between. The CDR3 length is 14 residues.

This clone appeared a few times. V gene TRBV11-1 combines with J gene TRBJ1-1; 7 bases map to TRBD1. Germline V gene data show CDR1 as SGHAT and CDR2 as FQDESV (reference sequence). This CDR3 is built from 15 residues. V shed 5 bases, J shed 9 bases, and the junction held 15 bases outside the gene matches. The CDR3 coding sequence is TGTGCCAGCAGCCAGCTTAAAGGGGGCGAGAAGCAAGCTTTCTTT. Translating gives CASSQLKGGEKQAFF.

The chain combines TRBV19 with TRBJ1-2; the match to TRBD1 covers 10 bases. V shed 8 bases and J 4 bases; nucleotides not matched to a gene: 10. There are 15 residues in the CDR3. Germline assignment: CDR1 LNHDA and CDR2 SQIVND (reference sequence). The CDR3 loop reads CASYPGTGVGYGYTF. The CDR3 DNA reads as TGTGCCAGTTACCCCGGGACAGGGGTCGGCTATGGCTACACCTTC.

The J gene is TRBJ2-1, the V gene TRBV5-6; a possible D gene is TRBD2 (6 bases). The V end lost 0 bases, the J end lost 0 bases, and 7 bases lay between the germline ends. Germline V lookup: CDR1 SGHDT, CDR2 YYEEEE. The CDR3 sequence is 15 residues long. CDR3 loop: CASSLGGISYNEQFF. As DNA, the CDR3 is TGTGCCAGCAGCTTGGGCGGGATCTCCTACAATGAGCAGTTCTTC.

The V and J genes are TRBV4-3 and TRBJ2-3; 8 bases line up with TRBD2. The germline CDR1 and CDR2 sequences are LGHNA and YSLEER. V lost 0 bases, J lost 2 bases, and 10 bases stayed unmatched. CDR3 size: 18 residues. Here the CDR3 reads CASSQDRRRGGATDTQYF. Here the CDR3 DNA reads TGCGCCAGCAGCCAAGATAGGCGACGGGGGGGCGCCACAGATACGCAGTATTTT.